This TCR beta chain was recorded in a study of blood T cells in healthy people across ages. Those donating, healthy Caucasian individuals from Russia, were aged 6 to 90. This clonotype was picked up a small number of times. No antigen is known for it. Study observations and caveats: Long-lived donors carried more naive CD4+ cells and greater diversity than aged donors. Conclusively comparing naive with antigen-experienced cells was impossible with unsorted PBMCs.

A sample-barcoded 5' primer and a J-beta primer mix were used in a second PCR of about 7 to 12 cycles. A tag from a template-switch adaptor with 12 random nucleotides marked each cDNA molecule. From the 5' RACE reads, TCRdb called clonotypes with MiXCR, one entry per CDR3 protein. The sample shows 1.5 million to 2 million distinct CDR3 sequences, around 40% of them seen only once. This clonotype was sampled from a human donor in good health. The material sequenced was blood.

CDR3 sequence reads: CSAFTDTEAFF. The DNA for the CDR3 is TGCAGCGCATTTACGGACACTGAAGCTTTCTTT. The genes are TRBV29-1 and TRBJ1-1; D is ambiguous. Per the germline V gene, CDR1 is SQVTM and CDR2 is ANQGSEA. V lost 7 bases to trimming and J lost 3 bases, with 9 bases between them. This CDR3 is 11 amino acids long.